This paragraph covers one T cell receptor beta chain sequence. The data stem from a study of OX40 agonist ivuxolimab in advanced cancers. Germline V gene data show CDR1 as LNHNV and CDR2 as YYDKDF (reference sequence). V shed 10 bases and J shed 5 bases, with 14 bases lying between them. CDR3 length equals 13 residues. Here immunoSEQ multiplex PCR was the method, and the copy in TCRdb shows in-frame clones only, minus some. This table holds about 36,000 clones, around four fifths found once. Sequences were derived from CD4+ or CD8+ T cells sorted from blood, sampled in a trial of the OX40 agonist ivuxolimab. The J gene is TRBJ1-4, the V gene TRBV15; D is ambiguous. This TCR was recovered from an adult with an advanced solid tumor such as melanoma, head and neck, liver or kidney cancer. CDR3: CASQSLGNEKLFF. The CDR3 DNA is TGTGCCAGCCAATCTCTAGGGAATGAAAAACTGTTTTTT.